Listed below are T cell receptor beta chains from one sample, sequenced in a study of beta chain features in type 1 diabetes. The assay was immunoSEQ multiplex PCR, and TCRdb's table has in-frame clones only and misses some. The table lists some 280,000 clones, roughly an eighth of them singletons, with 0.017% in the top ten. Sequencing was carried out using naive CD4+ T cells from blood. The receptors here all came from a man aged 25 to 40 with type 1 diabetes. CDR3s include the opening cysteine and the closing phenylalanine or tryptophan. The D gene is left open where the match is weak. Part of the rows lack a size; the others show once, few, many or a class for expanded clones.

DNA | CDR3 | J | D | V | size
TGTGCCAGCAGTTATGGTGGAGGGGGCCCTCAGCCCCAGCATTTT | CASSYGGGGPQPQHF | TRBJ1-5 | TRBD1 | TRBV6-6 | -
TGTGCCAGCAGCTTGTCCATCGGGACAGATATTGGCTACACCTTC | CASSLSIGTDIGYTF | TRBJ1-2 | TRBD1 | TRBV5-4 | -
TGTGCCAGCAGCTCCGAGGGGTGGGCTAGCGGGGGACAAGAGACCCAGTACTTC | CASSSEGWASGGQETQYF | TRBJ2-5 | TRBD2 | TRBV7-2 | few
TGTGCCAGCAGTTATATAGCGGGAGGAACAGATGAGCAGTTCTTC | CASSYIAGGTDEQFF | TRBJ2-1 | TRBD2 | TRBV6-5 | -
TGTGCCAGCAGCCAGGACAGGAGCTATGGCTACACCTTC | CASSQDRSYGYTF | TRBJ1-2 | TRBD1 | TRBV5-4 | -
TGTGCCAGCAGCTTCGACGGGAATCAGCCCCAGCATTTT | CASSFDGNQPQHF | TRBJ1-5 | - | TRBV7-9 | few
TGTGCCAGCAGCCCCCGGGATACGCAGTATTTT | CASSPRDTQYF | TRBJ2-3 | - | TRBV28 | few
TGTGCCAGCAGTTACTCCCAGCGGGGCTACGAGCAGTACTTC | CASSYSQRGYEQYF | TRBJ2-7 | TRBD2 | TRBV6-5 | few
TGTGCCAGCAGATACATGAACACTGAAGCTTTCTTT | CASRYMNTEAFF | TRBJ1-1 | - | TRBV28 | few
TGCAGCGTTGAAGATCCAGCAGGGATTCGCTACAATGAGCAGTTCTTC | CSVEDPAGIRYNEQFF | TRBJ2-1 | - | TRBV29-1 | -
TGTGCCAGTAGTTCCCCGGGACTCTACAATGAGCAGTTCTTC | CASSSPGLYNEQFF | TRBJ2-1 | - | TRBV19 | few
TGTGCCTGGGGGCTAGGGGAAAATAGCAATCAGCCCCAGCATTTT | CAWGLGENSNQPQHF | TRBJ1-5 | - | TRBV30 | -
TGTGCCAGCAGCGTAGATGGAGGGATAGGCTACGAGCAGTACTTC | CASSVDGGIGYEQYF | TRBJ2-7 | - | TRBV9 | -
TGTGCCTGGAACGGATTACAGGGAATCGAGCAGTACTTC | CAWNGLQGIEQYF | TRBJ2-7 | - | TRBV30 | -
TGTGCCAGCTCACCGACACTAGCGGGTTCCTACGAGCAGTACTTC | CASSPTLAGSYEQYF | TRBJ2-7 | TRBD2 | TRBV18 | -
TGTGCCAGCAGCTTAGTGTCTCCGGGAGAGCAGTACTTC | CASSLVSPGEQYF | TRBJ2-5 | - | TRBV7-9 | few
TGTGCCTGGAGGGACAGGAGAAACACTGAAGCTTTCTTT | CAWRDRRNTEAFF | TRBJ1-1 | TRBD1 | TRBV30 | -
TGTGCCAGCTCTACCGGGACTAAGGATGAGCAGTTCTTC | CASSTGTKDEQFF | TRBJ2-1 | TRBD2 | TRBV18 | -
TGTGCCAGCAGTACTCAGAAGGGGGCACCTAATGAAAAACTGTTTTTT | CASSTQKGAPNEKLFF | TRBJ1-4 | TRBD1 | TRBV28 | -
TGTGCCAGTAGTGGGGTCACAGGGTATTTTGGCAATGAGCAGTTCTTC | CASSGVTGYFGNEQFF | TRBJ2-1 | - | TRBV19 | few
TGTGCCAGCAGTTCCGGACAGGGCTATGGCTACACCTTC | CASSSGQGYGYTF | TRBJ1-2 | TRBD1 | TRBV7-2 | -
TGCGCCAGCCCCAACGGGGATCCGAATCAGCCCCAGCATTTT | CASPNGDPNQPQHF | TRBJ1-5 | - | TRBV5-1 | few
TGTGCCATCAGTGCTGTAGCGGAGATCTCCTACAATGAGCAGTTCTTC | CAISAVAEISYNEQFF | TRBJ2-1 | - | TRBV10-3 | -
TGCGCCAGCAGCCCAACGGGGGGGGTTATCCACGAGCAGTACTTC | CASSPTGGVIHEQYF | TRBJ2-7 | TRBD2 | TRBV5-1 | -
TGTGCCAGCAGCCTAGGACAACTCCCCTCCTACGAGCAGTACTTC | CASSLGQLPSYEQYF | TRBJ2-7 | - | TRBV14 | -
TGTGCCTGGAGCGGTGGGGCCCCGACTAGCGGGTACAATGAGCAGTTCTTC | CAWSGGAPTSGYNEQFF | TRBJ2-1 | TRBD2 | TRBV30 | -
TGTGCCATCAGCCCCCTAGGCGGGGACGACGAGCAGTACTTC | CAISPLGGDDEQYF | TRBJ2-7 | - | TRBV10-3 | few
TGTGCCAGCAGGGGGTGGACAGGAAACACCGGGGAGCTGTTTTTT | CASRGWTGNTGELFF | TRBJ2-2 | TRBD1 | TRBV6-5 | -